A selection of T cell receptor beta chains follows, all from one sample in a study of CD8 T cells in Susac syndrome. TCRdb passed the immunoSEQ multiplex PCR reads through MiXCR, listing each CDR3 protein once. This table has about 300,000 distinct CDR3 sequences, over 75% appearing once. Material: CD8+ T cells from PBMCs. These receptor sequences come from a human donor with multiple sclerosis. The CDR3 runs from the conserved cysteine through the conserved F or W. D genes are given only for firm matches. Expanded clones get a size class; other rows say once, few or many, or leave the size out.

size: once
D: TRBD1
V: TRBV3-1
J: TRBJ1-2
CDR3: CASSPVAGGIGIRYGYTF
DNA: TGTGCCAGCAGTCCCGTTGCAGGGGGCATTGGGATTAGGTATGGCTACACCTTC

size: once
D: TRBD1
V: TRBV2
J: TRBJ1-1
CDR3: CASSEVETGLAFF
DNA: TGTGCCAGCAGTGAAGTAGAGACAGGGCTGGCTTTCTTT

size: few
D: TRBD2
V: TRBV6-6
J: TRBJ2-1
CDR3: CASSSLAGDVNEQFF
DNA: TGTGCCAGCAGCTCCCTAGCGGGAGACGTCAATGAGCAGTTCTTC

size: NA
D: TRBD1
V: TRBV9
J: TRBJ2-2
CDR3: CASSAPSQGTNLNTGELFF
DNA: TGTGCCAGCAGCGCTCCTTCACAGGGGACCAACTTGAACACCGGGGAGCTGTTTTTT

size: NA
D: NA
V: TRBV27
J: TRBJ2-5
CDR3: CASSPNRGGWGIETQYF
DNA: TGTGCCAGCAGTCCAAATCGAGGGGGATGGGGGATAGAGACCCAGTACTTC

size: NA
D: NA
V: TRBV6-5
J: TRBJ2-2
CDR3: CASSYSTGTPHTGELFF
DNA: TGTGCCAGCAGTTACTCGACGGGGACTCCCCACACCGGGGAGCTGTTTTTT

size: NA
D: NA
V: TRBV28
J: TRBJ2-1
CDR3: CASSSASGYHEQFF
DNA: TGTGCCAGCAGTTCCGCCTCGGGGTACCATGAGCAGTTCTTC

size: NA
D: NA
V: TRBV7-9
J: TRBJ1-2
CDR3: CASSLGAAIYGYTF
DNA: TGTGCCAGCAGCTTAGGGGCAGCGATCTATGGCTACACCTTC

size: NA
D: NA
V: TRBV20-1
J: TRBJ1-1
CDR3: CSARPGHGNTEVFF
DNA: TGCAGTGCTAGACCAGGCCACGGGAACACTGAAGTTTTCTTT

size: few
D: NA
V: TRBV7-2
J: TRBJ2-1
CDR3: CASKANGASHNEQFF
DNA: TGTGCCAGCAAGGCCAACGGGGCTAGCCACAATGAGCAGTTCTTC

size: few
D: NA
V: TRBV24-1
J: TRBJ2-2
CDR3: CATSDITNTGELFF
DNA: TGTGCCACCAGTGACATAACGAACACCGGGGAGCTGTTTTTT

size: NA
D: TRBD2
V: TRBV7-6
J: TRBJ2-7
CDR3: CASSLIASGGSYEQYF
DNA: TGTGCCAGCAGCTTAATAGCTAGCGGGGGCTCCTACGAGCAGTACTTC

size: NA
D: NA
V: TRBV12-3/TRBV12-4
J: TRBJ2-2
CDR3: CASSLRIAWTGELFF
DNA: TGTGCCAGCAGTTTAAGAATCGCTTGGACCGGGGAGCTGTTTTTT

size: NA
D: TRBD1
V: TRBV10-1
J: TRBJ2-7
CDR3: CASSRTGGRYEQYF
DNA: TGCGCCAGCAGTCGGACAGGGGGACGCTACGAGCAGTACTTC

size: NA
D: NA
V: TRBV9
J: TRBJ1-2
CDR3: CASSPGSGLHYGYTF
DNA: TGTGCCAGCAGCCCAGGATCCGGGCTTCACTATGGCTACACCTTC

size: NA
D: NA
V: TRBV3-1
J: TRBJ2-2
CDR3: CASRRPGELFF
DNA: TGTGCCAGCAGGCGTCCGGGGGAGCTGTTTTTT

size: NA
D: NA
V: TRBV3-1
J: TRBJ1-1
CDR3: CASSQYEGENSEAFF
DNA: TGTGCCAGCAGCCAATACGAGGGGGAGAACTCTGAAGCTTTCTTT

size: few
D: NA
V: TRBV5-6
J: TRBJ2-2
CDR3: CASSPTRNTGELFF
DNA: TGTGCCAGCAGCCCGACTCGGAACACCGGGGAGCTGTTTTTT

size: once
D: TRBD2
V: TRBV6-2/TRBV6-3
J: TRBJ2-2
CDR3: CATLAGGTGELFF
DNA: TGTGCCACCCTAGCGGGAGGCACCGGGGAGCTGTTTTTT

size: few
D: NA
V: TRBV6-2/TRBV6-3
J: TRBJ1-1
CDR3: CASSYSTGYGLNTEAFF
DNA: TGTGCCAGCAGTTACTCGACGGGTTATGGCCTGAACACTGAAGCTTTCTTT

size: NA
D: NA
V: TRBV9
J: TRBJ2-1
CDR3: CASSVEGGMGNEQFF
DNA: TGTGCCAGCAGCGTAGAGGGCGGGATGGGTAATGAGCAGTTCTTC

size: NA
D: TRBD1
V: TRBV29-1
J: TRBJ2-4
CDR3: CSVVVTGGWIKYF
DNA: TGCAGCGTAGTGGTGACAGGGGGTTGGATAAAGTACTTC

size: NA
D: TRBD1
V: TRBV27
J: TRBJ2-2
CDR3: CASSPRTGAGGELFF
DNA: TGTGCCAGCAGCCCGAGGACAGGGGCAGGCGGGGAGCTGTTTTTT

size: once
D: NA
V: TRBV19
J: TRBJ1-5
CDR3: CASSIDSEMPQHF
DNA: TGTGCCAGTAGTATAGATTCTGAGATGCCCCAGCATTTT

size: NA
D: NA
V: TRBV19
J: TRBJ1-1
CDR3: CASGIYGGVYAEAFF
DNA: TGTGCCAGTGGAATTTATGGGGGAGTGTACGCTGAAGCTTTCTTT

size: once
D: TRBD1
V: TRBV29-1
J: TRBJ1-1
CDR3: CSVTGGVNTEAFF
DNA: TGCAGCGTTACAGGGGGCGTGAACACTGAAGCTTTCTTT

size: NA
D: TRBD2
V: TRBV10-3
J: TRBJ2-4
CDR3: CAISDPGGAAAKNIQYF
DNA: TGTGCCATCAGTGACCCCGGGGGGGCAGCGGCCAAAAACATTCAGTACTTC

size: NA
D: NA
V: TRBV28
J: TRBJ1-1
CDR3: CASSLRGGGTEAFF
DNA: TGTGCCAGCAGTTTGAGGGGGGGCGGCACTGAAGCTTTCTTT

size: NA
D: TRBD2
V: TRBV19
J: TRBJ2-1
CDR3: CASNPSGRAPRSYNEQFF
DNA: TGTGCCAGTAATCCTAGCGGGAGGGCCCCCCGCTCCTACAATGAGCAGTTCTTC

size: NA
D: NA
V: TRBV20-1
J: TRBJ1-1
CDR3: CSAPLAEGTEAFF
DNA: TGCAGTGCTCCCCTAGCCGAGGGCACTGAAGCTTTCTTT

size: once
D: NA
V: TRBV28
J: TRBJ1-1
CDR3: CASSYEAMVPEAFF
DNA: TGTGCCAGCAGTTACGAGGCTATGGTGCCTGAAGCTTTCTTT

size: NA
D: NA
V: TRBV23-1
J: TRBJ1-5
CDR3: CASSRNQPQHF
DNA: TGCGCCAGCAGTCGAAATCAGCCCCAGCATTTT

size: few
D: NA
V: TRBV4-3
J: TRBJ2-7
CDR3: CASSQDWGYEQYF
DNA: TGCGCCAGCAGCCAAGATTGGGGCTACGAGCAGTACTTC

size: NA
D: TRBD2
V: TRBV28
J: TRBJ2-3
CDR3: CASMRLAGGTGTDTQYF
DNA: TGTGCCAGCATGCGACTAGCGGGAGGTACGGGCACAGATACGCAGTATTTT

size: NA
D: NA
V: TRBV27
J: TRBJ2-7
CDR3: CASSLAQGYEQYF
DNA: TGTGCCAGCAGTTTAGCCCAGGGATACGAGCAGTACTTC

size: NA
D: NA
V: TRBV4-1
J: TRBJ1-1
CDR3: CASSQDLTARFTEAFF
DNA: TGCGCCAGCAGCCAAGATCTCACCGCTAGATTCACTGAAGCTTTCTTT

size: NA
D: NA
V: TRBV5-8
J: TRBJ2-1
CDR3: CASSLPPQGQFF
DNA: TGTGCCAGCAGCTTGCCGCCACAAGGGCAGTTCTTC

size: NA
D: NA
V: TRBV27
J: TRBJ2-1
CDR3: CASSFTGGVNEQFF
DNA: TGTGCCAGCAGTTTTACAGGTGGGGTGAATGAGCAGTTCTTC

size: NA
D: NA
V: TRBV20-1
J: TRBJ2-1
CDR3: CSASPPGDPYNEQFF
DNA: TGCAGTGCTTCCCCCCCAGGGGACCCCTACAATGAGCAGTTCTTC

size: NA
D: NA
V: TRBV4-3
J: TRBJ2-1
CDR3: CASSLWGWGYNEQFF
DNA: TGCGCCAGCAGCCTGTGGGGATGGGGCTACAATGAGCAGTTCTTC